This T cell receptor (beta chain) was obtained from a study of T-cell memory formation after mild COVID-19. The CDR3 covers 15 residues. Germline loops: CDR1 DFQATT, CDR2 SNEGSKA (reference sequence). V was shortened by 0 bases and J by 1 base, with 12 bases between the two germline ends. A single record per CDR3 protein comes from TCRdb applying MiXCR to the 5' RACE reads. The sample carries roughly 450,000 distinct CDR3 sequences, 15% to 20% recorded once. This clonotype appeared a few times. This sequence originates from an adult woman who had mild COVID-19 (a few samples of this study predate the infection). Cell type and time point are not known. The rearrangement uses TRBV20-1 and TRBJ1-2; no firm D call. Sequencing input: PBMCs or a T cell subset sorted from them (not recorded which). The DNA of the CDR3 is TGCAGTGCTAGAGATCAAAAGACAATTAACTATGGCTACACCTTC. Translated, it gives CSARDQKTINYGYTF.